This T cell receptor beta chain was retrieved from a study of TIL therapy for anti-PD-1-resistant metastatic lung cancer. Study in general: Median patient age was around 50, ranging roughly 38-75 years. Study results and caveats: Many TIL product clones were absent from baseline tumor, suggesting clonal contraction.

The libraries were made with immunoSEQ v3. Survey-level samples got roughly 1.9 million read pairs; deep-level samples got 5-6 million. Measured with immunoSEQ multiplex PCR; TCRdb has only the in-frame clones, and not every one. The profile shows about 25,000 clones, over 60% of them singletons. As concerns this clone: The antigen remains undetermined.

The CDR3 runs 16 residues. Germline V CDR1 and CDR2: SGHDT, YYEEEE. V was pared by 4 bases and J by 0 bases, with 14 bases between. Sample time point: pre-treatment sample, taken before nivolumab and TIL therapy. Most excised metastases sampled were pleural nodules or supraclavicular lymph nodes. Stage 4 NSCLC adults joined between late 2017 and 2020. Specimen: tumor tissue, collected at baseline. This chain joins TRBV5-6 and TRBJ1-3; D gene ambiguous. The clonotype comes from a person between 30 and 79 years old with non-small cell lung cancer. CDR3 residues: CASSRDGRHSGNTIYF. The CDR3 DNA sequence: TGTGCCAGCAGCCGTGACGGGCGCCACTCTGGAAACACCATATATTTT.